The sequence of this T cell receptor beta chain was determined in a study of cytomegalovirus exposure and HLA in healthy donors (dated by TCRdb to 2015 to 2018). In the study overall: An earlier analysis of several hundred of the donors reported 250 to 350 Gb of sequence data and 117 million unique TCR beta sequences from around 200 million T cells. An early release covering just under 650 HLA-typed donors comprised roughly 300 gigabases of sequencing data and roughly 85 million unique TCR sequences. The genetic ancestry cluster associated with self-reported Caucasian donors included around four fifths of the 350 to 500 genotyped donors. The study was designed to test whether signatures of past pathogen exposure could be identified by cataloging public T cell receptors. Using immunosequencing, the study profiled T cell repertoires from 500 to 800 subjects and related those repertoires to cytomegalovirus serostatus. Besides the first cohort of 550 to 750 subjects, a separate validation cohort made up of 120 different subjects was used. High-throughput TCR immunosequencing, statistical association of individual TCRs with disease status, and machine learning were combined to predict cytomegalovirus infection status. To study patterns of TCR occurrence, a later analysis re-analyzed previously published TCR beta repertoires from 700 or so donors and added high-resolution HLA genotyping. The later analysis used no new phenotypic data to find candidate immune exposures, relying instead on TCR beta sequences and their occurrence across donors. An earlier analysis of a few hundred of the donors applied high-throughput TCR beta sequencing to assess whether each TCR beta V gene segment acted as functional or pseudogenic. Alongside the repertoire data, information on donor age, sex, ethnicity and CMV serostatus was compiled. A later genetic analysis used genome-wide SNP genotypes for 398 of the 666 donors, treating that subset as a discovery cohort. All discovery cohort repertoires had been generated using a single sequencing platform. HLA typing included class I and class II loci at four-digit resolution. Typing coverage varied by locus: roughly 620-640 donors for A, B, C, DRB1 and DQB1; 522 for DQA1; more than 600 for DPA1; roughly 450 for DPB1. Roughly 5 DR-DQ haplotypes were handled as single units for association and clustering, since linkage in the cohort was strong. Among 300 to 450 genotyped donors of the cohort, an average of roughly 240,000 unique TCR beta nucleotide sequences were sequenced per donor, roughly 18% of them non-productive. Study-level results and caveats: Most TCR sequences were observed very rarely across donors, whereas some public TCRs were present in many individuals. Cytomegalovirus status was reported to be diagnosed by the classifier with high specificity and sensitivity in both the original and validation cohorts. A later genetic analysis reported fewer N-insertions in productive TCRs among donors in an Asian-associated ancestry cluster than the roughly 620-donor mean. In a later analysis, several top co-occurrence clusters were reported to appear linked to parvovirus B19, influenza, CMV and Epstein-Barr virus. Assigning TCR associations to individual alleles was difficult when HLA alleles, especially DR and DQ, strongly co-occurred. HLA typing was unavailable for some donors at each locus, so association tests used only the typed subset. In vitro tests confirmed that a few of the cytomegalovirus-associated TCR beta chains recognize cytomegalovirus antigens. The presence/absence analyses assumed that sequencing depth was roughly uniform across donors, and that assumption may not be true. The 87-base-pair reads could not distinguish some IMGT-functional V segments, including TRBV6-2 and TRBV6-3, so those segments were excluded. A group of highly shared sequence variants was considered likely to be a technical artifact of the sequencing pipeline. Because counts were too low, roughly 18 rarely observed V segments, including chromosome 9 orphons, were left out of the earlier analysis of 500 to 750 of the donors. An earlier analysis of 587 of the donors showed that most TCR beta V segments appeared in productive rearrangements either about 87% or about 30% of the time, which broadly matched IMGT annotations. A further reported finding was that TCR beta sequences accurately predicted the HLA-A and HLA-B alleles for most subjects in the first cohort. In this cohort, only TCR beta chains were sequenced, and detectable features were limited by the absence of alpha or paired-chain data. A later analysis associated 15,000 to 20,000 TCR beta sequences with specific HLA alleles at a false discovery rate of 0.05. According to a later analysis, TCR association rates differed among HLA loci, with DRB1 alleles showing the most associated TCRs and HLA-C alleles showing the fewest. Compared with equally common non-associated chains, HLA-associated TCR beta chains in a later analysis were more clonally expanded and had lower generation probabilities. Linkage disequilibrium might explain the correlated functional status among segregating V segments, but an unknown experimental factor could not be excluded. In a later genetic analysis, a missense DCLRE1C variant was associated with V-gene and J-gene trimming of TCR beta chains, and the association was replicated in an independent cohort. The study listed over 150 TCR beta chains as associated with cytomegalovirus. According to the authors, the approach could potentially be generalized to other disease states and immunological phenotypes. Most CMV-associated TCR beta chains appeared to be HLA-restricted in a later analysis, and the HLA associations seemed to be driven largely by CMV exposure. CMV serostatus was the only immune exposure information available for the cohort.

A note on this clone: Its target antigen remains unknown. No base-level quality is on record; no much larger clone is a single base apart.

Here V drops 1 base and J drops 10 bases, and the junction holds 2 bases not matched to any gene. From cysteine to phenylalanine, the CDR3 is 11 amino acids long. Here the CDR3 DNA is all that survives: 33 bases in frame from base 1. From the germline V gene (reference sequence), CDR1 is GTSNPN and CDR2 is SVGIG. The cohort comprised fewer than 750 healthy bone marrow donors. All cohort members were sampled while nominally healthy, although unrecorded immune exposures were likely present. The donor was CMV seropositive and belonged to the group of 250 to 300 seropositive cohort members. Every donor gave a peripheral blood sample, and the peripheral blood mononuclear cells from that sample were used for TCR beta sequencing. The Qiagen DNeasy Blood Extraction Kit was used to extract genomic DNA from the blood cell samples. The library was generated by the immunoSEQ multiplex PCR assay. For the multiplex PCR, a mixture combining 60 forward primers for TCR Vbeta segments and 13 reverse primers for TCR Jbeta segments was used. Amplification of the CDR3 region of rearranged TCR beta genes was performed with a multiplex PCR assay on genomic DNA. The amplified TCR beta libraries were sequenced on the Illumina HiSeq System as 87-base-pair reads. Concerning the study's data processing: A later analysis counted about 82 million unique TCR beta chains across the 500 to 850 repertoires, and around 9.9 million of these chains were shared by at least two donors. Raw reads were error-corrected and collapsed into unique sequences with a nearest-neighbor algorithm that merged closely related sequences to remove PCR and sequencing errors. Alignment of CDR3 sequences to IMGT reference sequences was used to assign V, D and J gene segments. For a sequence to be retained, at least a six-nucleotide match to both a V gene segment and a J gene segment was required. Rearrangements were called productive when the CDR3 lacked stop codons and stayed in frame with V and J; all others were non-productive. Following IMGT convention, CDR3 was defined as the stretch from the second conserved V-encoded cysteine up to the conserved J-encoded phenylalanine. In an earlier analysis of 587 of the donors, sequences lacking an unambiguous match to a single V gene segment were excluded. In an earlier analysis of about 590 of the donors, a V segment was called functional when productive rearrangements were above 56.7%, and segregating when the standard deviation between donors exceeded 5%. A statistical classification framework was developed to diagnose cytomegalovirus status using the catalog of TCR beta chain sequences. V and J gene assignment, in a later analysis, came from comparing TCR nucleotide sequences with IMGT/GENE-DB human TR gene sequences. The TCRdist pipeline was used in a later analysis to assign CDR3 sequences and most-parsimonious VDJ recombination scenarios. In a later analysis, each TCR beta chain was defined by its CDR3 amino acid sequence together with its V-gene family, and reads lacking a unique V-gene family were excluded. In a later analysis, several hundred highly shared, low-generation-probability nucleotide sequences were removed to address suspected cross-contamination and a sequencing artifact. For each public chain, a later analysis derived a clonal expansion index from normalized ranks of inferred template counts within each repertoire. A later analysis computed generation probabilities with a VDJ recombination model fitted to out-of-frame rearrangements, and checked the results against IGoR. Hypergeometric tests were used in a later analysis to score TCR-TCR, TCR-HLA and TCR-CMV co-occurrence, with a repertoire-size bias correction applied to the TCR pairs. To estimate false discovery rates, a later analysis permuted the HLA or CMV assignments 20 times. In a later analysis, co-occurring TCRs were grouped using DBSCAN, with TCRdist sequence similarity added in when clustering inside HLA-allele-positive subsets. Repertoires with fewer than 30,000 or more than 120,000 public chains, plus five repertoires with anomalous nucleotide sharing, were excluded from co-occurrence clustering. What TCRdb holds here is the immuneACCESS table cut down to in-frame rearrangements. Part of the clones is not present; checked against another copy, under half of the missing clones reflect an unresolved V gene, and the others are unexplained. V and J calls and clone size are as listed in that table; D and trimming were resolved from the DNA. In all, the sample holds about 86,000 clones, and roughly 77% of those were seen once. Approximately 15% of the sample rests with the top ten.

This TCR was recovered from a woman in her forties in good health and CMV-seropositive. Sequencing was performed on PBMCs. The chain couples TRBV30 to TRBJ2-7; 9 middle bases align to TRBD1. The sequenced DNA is TGTGCCTGGAGTGGGGACAGGGCCCAGTACTTC. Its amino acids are CAWSGDRAQYF.